These 18 T cell receptor beta chains were all obtained from the same sample, sequenced in a study of T cell changes during pregnancy in multiple sclerosis. Profiling relied on immunoSEQ multiplex PCR, and the TCRdb table lists in-frame clones only, not all of them. The sample consists of just over 55,000 clones, less than 95% of them appearing once. The specimen comprised peripheral blood, sampled after pregnancy. Every receptor here comes from a female donor in good health, enrolled as a control in a pregnancy study.

V usage is TRBV30 and J usage is TRBJ2-2; no clear D. The CDR3 runs to 13 residues. The germline V and J ends were trimmed by 5 bases and 8 bases, with 15 bases remaining between them. Per the germline V gene, CDR1 is GTSNPN and CDR2 is SVGIG (reference sequence). This CDR3 is CAWFHSRVGELFF. The CDR3 region has the DNA TGTGCCTGGTTCCATTCCCGGGTTGGGGAGCTGTTTTTT.

V gene TRBV5-1 combines with J gene TRBJ2-7, with 12 nucleotides matching TRBD2. This CDR3 spans 15 amino acids. The V gene end was trimmed by 0 bases and the J gene end by 3 bases; junction bases not matched to a gene: 1. Germline CDR1 reads SGHRS; CDR2 reads YFSETQ. Here the CDR3 reads CASSLGTSGIYEQYF. For the CDR3, the DNA is TGCGCCAGCAGCTTGGGGACTAGCGGGATCTACGAGCAGTACTTC.

V usage is TRBV18 and J usage is TRBJ1-1; D possibly corresponds to TRBD1 (5 bases). Germline V gene data show CDR1 as KGHSH and CDR2 as LQKENI. Trimming removed 4 bases at V and 7 bases at J, with 10 bases between. This CDR3 comprises 12 residues. The CDR3: CASSQIGVEAFF. The CDR3, as DNA: TGTGCCAGCTCACAAATAGGGGTTGAAGCTTTCTTT.

The chain combines TRBV29-1 with TRBJ2-2, with 12 bases fitting TRBD2. Germline lookup yields CDR1 SQVTM and CDR2 ANQGSEA. This CDR3 has 16 residues. V shed 7 bases, J shed 0 bases, and the junction held 6 bases outside the gene matches. CDR3 sequence (DNA): TGCAGCGCCGAGGGACTAGCGGGCGCGAACACCGGGGAGCTGTTTTTT. Translated, it gives CSAEGLAGANTGELFF.

The chain is built from TRBV6-5 and TRBJ2-1; TRBD1 might be the D (5 bases). This CDR3 is 15 amino acids long. The V and J ends lost 0 bases and 4 bases respectively, with 10 bases between them. Germline assignment: CDR1 MNHEY and CDR2 SVGAGI. The CDR3, as DNA: TGTGCCAGCAGTTACTCGGTGGACATTTACAATGAGCAGTTCTTC. Translation: CASSYSVDIYNEQFF.

This chain uses TRBV9 with TRBJ1-2; no clear D gene. Per germline, CDR1 SGDLS and CDR2 YYNGEE. V was shortened by 5 bases and J by 8 bases, with 19 bases between the two germline ends. This CDR3 region has 14 residues. The DNA of the CDR3 is TGTGCCAGCAGTGACGGCTCGGGGAGGATGGGCTACACCTTC. Translated: CASSDGSGRMGYTF.

This chain joins TRBV10-3 and TRBJ2-2; D may be TRBD2 (5 bases). Trimming took 2 bases from V and 4 from J, leaving 11 bases between them. The CDR3 spans 15 residues. Germline V CDR1 and CDR2: ENHRY, SYGVKD. The CDR3 reads CAISEEGMGTGELFF. The CDR3 DNA follows: TGTGCCATCAGTGAGGAGGGAATGGGCACCGGGGAGCTGTTTTTT.

J is TRBJ2-7 and V is TRBV7-6; 8 bases match TRBD2. This CDR3 region has 15 residues. Germline CDR1 reads SGHVS; CDR2 reads FNYEAQ. Trimming removed 0 bases from V and 2 bases from J; junction bases left unmatched: 3. This CDR3 is CASSLASGITYEQYF. CDR3 nucleotide sequence: TGTGCCAGCAGCTTAGCTAGCGGGATTACCTACGAGCAGTACTTC.

The chain is built from TRBV19 and TRBJ1-5; no reliable D call. Germline V gene data show CDR1 as LNHDA and CDR2 as SQIVND (reference sequence). The V and J ends lost 5 bases and 10 bases respectively, with 15 bases between them. This CDR3 contains 13 residues. The CDR3 sequence is CASSLSVAFPQHF. The CDR3 DNA follows: TGTGCCAGTAGTCTGAGCGTGGCGTTCCCCCAGCATTTT.

This rearrangement joins TRBV29-1 to TRBJ1-1; tentative D call: TRBD1 (5 bases). Germline lookup yields CDR1 SQVTM and CDR2 ANQGSEA. The CDR3 length is 14 residues. V was pared by 5 bases and J by 1 base, with 14 bases between. Here the CDR3 DNA reads TGCAGCGTTTCGGTGGGGGGATCGAACACTGAAGCTTTCTTT. Encoded protein: CSVSVGGSNTEAFF.

The chain combines TRBV5-4 with TRBJ2-3; D is uncertain. From germline, CDR1 is SGHNT and CDR2 YYREEE (reference sequence). With 6 bases removed from V and 3 bases from J, the gap between germline ends came to 11 bases. The CDR3 sequence is 13 residues long. For the CDR3, the DNA is TGTGCCAGCACCCCAGGCCCAACAGATACGCAGTATTTT. This gives the protein CASTPGPTDTQYF.

The chain has TRBV28 and TRBJ1-1; 8 positions match TRBD1. V was pared by 5 bases and J by 2 bases, with 10 bases of the junction left unmatched. Germline V gene lookup returns CDR1 MDHEN and CDR2 SYDVKM. CDR3 size: 16 residues. This CDR3 is CASSPTGDLSNTEAFF. The CDR3 bases are TGTGCCAGCAGTCCGACAGGGGACCTCTCAAACACTGAAGCTTTCTTT.

V usage is TRBV5-1 and J usage is TRBJ2-1, with TRBD2 matching 11 bases. V lost 0 bases, J lost 9 bases, and 8 bases stayed unmatched. This CDR3 comprises 16 residues. Germline V gene data show CDR1 as SGHRS and CDR2 as YFSETQ. CDR3 bases: TGCGCCAGCAGCTTGGCCGGGCTAGCGGGAGGTCGTGAGCAGTTCTTC. Its translation: CASSLAGLAGGREQFF.

This clone has a single count. The rearrangement links TRBV12-5 to TRBJ2-5; 12 nucleotides align to TRBD2. The CDR3 length is 15 residues. Germline V CDR1 and CDR2: LGHNT, FRNRAP. The J segment lost 5 bases and the V segment lost 2 bases, leaving 3 bases of the junction unmatched. The CDR3 spells CASGLILAGGETQYF. DNA for the CDR3: TGTGCTAGTGGTTTGATTCTAGCGGGGGGGGAGACCCAGTACTTC.

The genes are TRBV5-1 and TRBJ2-2; TRBD1 agrees at 9 bases. Germline values: CDR1 SGHRS, CDR2 YFSETQ. V lost 4 bases, J lost 7 bases, and 8 bases stayed unmatched. This CDR3 region has 15 residues. The CDR3 loop is CASSQGDRALGELFF. The CDR3, as DNA: TGCGCCAGCAGCCAAGGGGACAGGGCGCTCGGGGAGCTGTTTTTT.

The CDR3 region has the DNA TGTGCCAGCAGTTACTCGCCAGGGGGCGGTCAGCCCCAGCATTTT. Protein product: CASSYSPGGGQPQHF. V is TRBV6-5 and J is TRBJ1-5; TRBD1 aligns across 8 bases. The V gene end was trimmed by 0 bases and the J gene end by 6 bases; junction bases not matched to a gene: 4. The CDR3 runs to 15 residues. CDR1 and CDR2 from the germline V gene are MNHEY and SVGAGI.

For the CDR3, the DNA is TGTGCCAGCAGCGTAGCCCCTCTAGGGGATATCAACTATGGCTACACCTTC. Encoded protein: CASSVAPLGDINYGYTF. V and J are TRBV9 and TRBJ1-2, with a weak D call TRBD1 (5 bases). The CDR3 totals 17 residues. Germline V gene sequence: CDR1 SGDLS, CDR2 YYNGEE. Trimming stripped 0 bases from V and 2 bases from J, with 17 bases between.

The rearrangement uses TRBV7-8 and TRBJ1-5, with TRBD1 identical over 8 bases. The V gene end was trimmed by 4 bases and the J gene end by 9 bases; junction bases not matched to a gene: 20. CDR1 SGHVS and CDR2 FQNEAQ come from the germline V gene. This CDR3 has 18 amino acids. CDR3 DNA sequence: TGTGCCAGCAGCTCCATTTTGAGGACAGGGAAGCTTTGGAGGCCCCAGCATTTT. Residues: CASSSILRTGKLWRPQHF.